This T cell receptor (beta chain) is from a study of early T cells in non-severe SARS-CoV-2 infection (dated by TCRdb to 2020 to 2023). Notes on the research overall: Because TCR sequencing relied on bulk RNA taken from unsorted whole blood, pairing of alpha and beta chains was not possible. The paper's findings and limits, for the study overall: VDJdb matching was skewed toward anti-spike CD8 responses and likely underestimated virus-specific expansions by missing private and CD4 specificities.

A case-control design nested within a healthcare worker cohort in London, UK, was used, with weekly nasopharyngeal swab PCR tests and blood sampling performed. Healthcare workers were enrolled in the week of the UK lockdown, from 23 to 31 March 2020, and were followed every week for up to 16 weeks. Libraries were built with 5' RACE. Sequencer: NextSeq 500. Unique molecular identifiers were attached to individual cDNA molecules in the TCR library protocol so that sequencing error and PCR bias could be corrected. Both TCR alpha and beta chains were sequenced, and tight co-correlation was observed between alpha and beta sequence abundances in each sample. The paper's data handling went like this. Decombinator V4 was used to perform V gene, J gene and CDR3 annotation of TCR sequences. TCRs were defined as expanded if a significant change between any two time points was detected under a Poisson model with p below 0.0001. TCR abundances were normalised to the total number of TCRs sequenced in each sample and reported as counts per million. TRAV1-2 paired with TRAJ12, TRAJ20 or TRAJ33 defined MAIT TCRs, while TRAV10 paired with TRAJ18 defined iNKT TCRs. VDJdb, accessed on 1 November 2021, was searched for TCRs annotated for CMV, EBV and SARS-CoV-2, and TCRs annotated for more than one antigen were excluded. TCRdb reanalyzed the raw reads on its own, using fastp at Q25 for trimming and MiXCR for clone calling, and kept in-frame beta chains. One record per CDR3 amino acid sequence lists the most common genes and DNA. What appears here as the V and J calls and clone size reflects TCRdb's work, not the paper's. The sample contains approximately 66,000 distinct CDR3 sequences, around 13% of them found a single time. 5.2% of the sample belongs to the ten largest clones.

Deletion took 5 bases off V and 3 bases off J, with a span of 14 bases between the germline ends. CDR1 and CDR2 were assigned from the germline V gene (reference sequence) as SSHAT and FNYEAQ. Inclusive of the bounding cysteine and phenylalanine, the CDR3 is 15 residues long. Only the CDR3 DNA stays, 45 bases, in frame from base 1. This clonotype showed up just a few times. Its antigen has not been determined. No base-level quality is on record; no much larger clone is a single base apart. The rearranged segments are TRBV7-7 and TRBJ2-1; the D gene is perhaps TRBD1, from 5 matching bases. The receptor's source is an adult who was a healthcare worker with PCR-confirmed SARS-CoV-2 infection or an uninfected control (not recorded which). Sequencing input: whole blood. CDR3 loop: CASSPYPDSYNEQFF. The DNA sequence reads TGTGCCAGCAGCCCCTACCCTGACAGCTACAATGAGCAGTTCTTC.